This entry describes one T cell receptor (beta chain). Its antigen is not known. The germline CDR1 and CDR2 sequences are DFQATT and SNEGSKA (reference sequence). This CDR3 is 11 amino acids long. These data are taken from a study of monozygotic twins with inflammatory bowel disease. The study's findings and limits: Repertoires of patients may have been made more variable by differing immunosuppressive treatments.

Reanalyzing the 5' RACE reads, TCRdb keeps one entry per CDR3 protein, without DNA. The ten top clones account for 2% to 3%, within a sample of about 420,000 distinct CDR3 sequences. The sequence derives from a human donor with ulcerative colitis or Crohn's disease, or a healthy co-twin of an affected twin (not recorded which). The V gene is TRBV20-1, the J gene TRBJ2-7; TCRdb indicates TRBD1, and absent DNA this call remains unverified. Sample: blood. CDR3 amino acids: CSAHQGNEQYF.